This is a list of T cell receptor beta chains from one sample in a study of beta chain features in type 1 diabetes. Libraries were prepared by immunoSEQ multiplex PCR; TCRdb keeps only in-frame clonotypes and omits some of them. Seen here are about 240,000 clones, approximately 15% observed once, and the top ten hold just under 0.02%. Input material: naive CD4+ T cells from blood. The receptors derive from a man younger than 45 with type 1 diabetes. The CDR3 runs from the conserved cysteine through the conserved F or W. The order of the fields is clone size, J gene, V gene, D gene, CDR3 protein, CDR3 DNA. D genes are given only for firm matches. Size values are once, few and many counts, or a class for expanded clones, and some rows have none.

>NA|TRBJ1-6|TRBV6-5|NA
CASSYTEPQAASPLHF
TGTGCCAGCAGTTACACAGAACCACAGGCCGCTTCACCCCTCCACTTT
>NA|TRBJ1-1|TRBV4-2|NA
CASSPRQVPNTEAFF
TGTGCCAGCAGCCCCCGACAGGTACCGAACACTGAAGCTTTCTTT
>few|TRBJ2-7|TRBV7-9|NA
CASSLDLQGPEQYF
TGTGCCAGCAGCTTAGACCTACAGGGACCCGAGCAGTACTTC
>NA|TRBJ2-3|TRBV7-2|TRBD1
CASRRDRGTDTQYF
TGTGCCAGTAGAAGGGACAGGGGGACAGATACGCAGTATTTT
>few|TRBJ2-7|TRBV9|NA
CASSRTDEQYF
TGTGCCAGCAGCCGGACAGACGAGCAGTACTTC
>few|TRBJ2-5|TRBV18|NA
CASSPSGTPETQYF
TGTGCCAGCTCACCCTCCGGGACACCAGAGACCCAGTACTTC
>NA|TRBJ2-7|TRBV5-1|NA
CASSLQAGSYEQYF
TGCGCCAGCAGCTTGCAGGCGGGGAGCTACGAGCAGTACTTC
>few|TRBJ1-5|TRBV19|TRBD1
CASSIARDRDQPQHF
TGTGCCAGTAGTATAGCCCGGGACAGAGATCAGCCCCAGCATTTT
>NA|TRBJ1-2|TRBV10-3|TRBD1
CAISRDRDIYGYTF
TGTGCCATCAGCCGGGACAGGGATATCTATGGCTACACCTTC
>NA|TRBJ2-5|TRBV29-1|TRBD2
CSVGPSGSAETQYF
TGCAGCGTTGGGCCTAGCGGGAGTGCAGAGACCCAGTACTTC
>few|TRBJ2-7|TRBV27|NA
CASRNDRKQYF
TGTGCCAGCAGGAATGACAGAAAGCAGTACTTC
>NA|TRBJ2-5|TRBV11-3|NA
CASSPGEETQYF
TGTGCCAGCAGCCCCGGGGAAGAGACCCAGTACTTC
>NA|TRBJ1-2|TRBV6-1|TRBD1
CASSPQGAKDYGYTF
TGTGCCAGCAGTCCTCAGGGGGCTAAGGACTATGGCTACACCTTC
>few|TRBJ2-2|TRBV9|NA
CASSVATLSGELFF
TGTGCCAGCAGCGTAGCTACTCTCTCCGGGGAGCTGTTTTTT
>few|TRBJ2-5|TRBV5-1|TRBD2
CASRYSGGMYQETQYF
TGCGCCAGCAGGTATAGCGGGGGGATGTACCAAGAGACCCAGTACTTC
>NA|TRBJ2-7|TRBV18|TRBD2
CASSPRATSGTYEQYF
TGTGCCAGCTCACCACGGGCGACTAGCGGCACCTACGAGCAGTACTTC
>few|TRBJ2-5|TRBV5-1|TRBD2
CASSPGLVSQETQYF
TGCGCCAGCAGCCCGGGACTAGTAAGCCAAGAGACCCAGTACTTC
>NA|TRBJ2-7|TRBV9|NA
CASSDRGSTTGEQYF
TGTGCCAGCAGCGACCGGGGGTCTACCACGGGAGAGCAGTACTTC
>NA|TRBJ1-1|TRBV4-2|NA
CASSRPGSAGAGEAFF
TGTGCCAGCAGCCGTCCCGGCAGTGCGGGGGCCGGTGAAGCTTTCTTT
>few|TRBJ1-2|TRBV6-5|TRBD1
CASSPRDSIYGYTF
TGTGCCAGCAGTCCCCGGGACAGCATCTATGGCTACACCTTC
>NA|TRBJ1-1|TRBV11-3|NA
CASSLVRNTEAFF
TGTGCCAGCAGCTTAGTGAGGAACACTGAAGCTTTCTTT
>NA|TRBJ1-6|TRBV2|NA
CASSGDMNSPLHF
TGTGCCAGCAGCGGGGATATGAATTCACCCCTCCACTTT
>NA|TRBJ2-3|TRBV11-3|NA
CASSFALDTQYF
TGTGCCAGCAGCTTCGCACTAGATACGCAGTATTTT
>few|TRBJ2-1|TRBV5-1|TRBD2
CASSEPGLAGNEQFF
TGCGCCAGCAGCGAACCGGGACTAGCCGGCAATGAGCAGTTCTTC
>NA|TRBJ1-6|TRBV5-1|TRBD1
CASSLEGADNSPLHF
TGCGCCAGCAGCTTGGAGGGGGCGGATAATTCACCCCTCCACTTT
>NA|TRBJ1-5|TRBV7-9|NA
CASSLNSNSNQPQHF
TGTGCCAGCAGCTTAAACTCGAACAGCAATCAGCCCCAGCATTTT
>NA|TRBJ2-2|TRBV7-9|TRBD2
CASCVAVAGGANTGELFF
TGTGCCAGTTGTGTCGCTGTCGCGGGAGGAGCGAACACCGGGGAGCTGTTTTTT
>NA|TRBJ1-2|TRBV11-2|TRBD1
CASSAGTAFTYGYTF
TGTGCCAGCAGCGCCGGGACAGCCTTTACCTATGGCTACACCTTC
>many|TRBJ2-1|TRBV7-9|NA
CASSLVLSYNEQFF
TGTGCCAGCAGCTTAGTACTATCTTACAATGAGCAGTTCTTC
>NA|TRBJ2-3|TRBV9|TRBD1
CASSARTGWRDTQYF
TGTGCCAGCAGCGCCCGGACAGGCTGGCGGGATACGCAGTATTTT
>few|TRBJ1-1|TRBV18|NA
CASRAGGGDTEAFF
TGTGCCAGCCGAGCCGGCGGGGGGGACACTGAAGCTTTCTTT